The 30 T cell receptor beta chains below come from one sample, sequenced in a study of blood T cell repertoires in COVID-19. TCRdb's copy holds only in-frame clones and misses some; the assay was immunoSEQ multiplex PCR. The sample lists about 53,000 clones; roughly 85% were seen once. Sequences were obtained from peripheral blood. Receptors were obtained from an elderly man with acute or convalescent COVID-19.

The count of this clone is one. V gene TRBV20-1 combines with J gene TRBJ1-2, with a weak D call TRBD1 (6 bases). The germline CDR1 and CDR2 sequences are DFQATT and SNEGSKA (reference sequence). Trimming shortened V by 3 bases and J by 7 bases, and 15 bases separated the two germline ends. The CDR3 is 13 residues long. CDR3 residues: CSASRGHIPGYTF. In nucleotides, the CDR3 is TGCAGTGCTAGTAGGGGACACATCCCTGGCTACACCTTC.

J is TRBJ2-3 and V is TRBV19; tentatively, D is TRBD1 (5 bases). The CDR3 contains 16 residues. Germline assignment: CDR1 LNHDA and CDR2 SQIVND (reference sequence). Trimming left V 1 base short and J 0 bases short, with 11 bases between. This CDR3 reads CASSIGQGPSTDTQYF. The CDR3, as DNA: TGTGCCAGTAGTATAGGGCAGGGTCCCAGCACAGATACGCAGTATTTT.

This CDR3 is CASSQEGAGQETQYF. CDR3 DNA: TGTGCCAGCAGCCAGGAGGGGGCAGGTCAAGAGACCCAGTACTTC. This sequence joins TRBV7-9 and TRBJ2-5, with D perhaps matching TRBD1 (7 bases). V was shortened by 5 bases and J by 2 bases, with 15 bases between the two germline ends. The CDR3 runs 15 residues. Germline CDR1 SEHNR, CDR2 FQNEAQ (reference sequence). Variable domain in full (rest from reference TRBV7-9 and TRBJ2-5): DTGVSQNPRHKITKRGQNVTFRCDPISEHNRLYWYRQTLGQGPEFLTYFQNEAQLEKSRLLSDRFSAERPKGSFSTLEIQRTEQGDSAMYLCASSQEGAGQETQYFGPGTRLLVL.

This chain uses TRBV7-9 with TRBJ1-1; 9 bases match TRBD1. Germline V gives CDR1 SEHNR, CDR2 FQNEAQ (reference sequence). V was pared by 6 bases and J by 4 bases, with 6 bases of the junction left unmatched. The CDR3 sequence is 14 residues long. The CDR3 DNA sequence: TGTGCCAGCAGTATGACAGGGGGAGCCACTGAAGCTTTCTTT. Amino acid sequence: CASSMTGGATEAFF. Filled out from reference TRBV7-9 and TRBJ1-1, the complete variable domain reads DTGVSQNPRHKITKRGQNVTFRCDPISEHNRLYWYRQTLGQGPEFLTYFQNEAQLEKSRLLSDRFSAERPKGSFSTLEIQRTEQGDSAMYLCASSMTGGATEAFFGQGTRLTVV.

DNA of the CDR3: TGCAGCGTTGATCCCTCGACAGGCCCCGCGAATGAAGCTTTCTTT. It codes for CSVDPSTGPANEAFF. The rearrangement uses TRBV29-1 and TRBJ1-1; D may be TRBD1 (6 bases). Per the germline V gene, CDR1 is SQVTM and CDR2 is ANQGSEA. CDR3 size: 15 residues. V was pared by 3 bases and J by 7 bases, with 21 bases between.

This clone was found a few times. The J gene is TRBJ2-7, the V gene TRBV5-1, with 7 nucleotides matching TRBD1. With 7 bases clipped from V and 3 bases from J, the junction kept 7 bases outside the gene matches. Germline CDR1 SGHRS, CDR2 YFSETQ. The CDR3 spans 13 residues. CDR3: CASARDRFYEQYF. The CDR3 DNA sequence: TGCGCCAGCGCTCGGGACAGATTCTACGAGCAGTACTTC.

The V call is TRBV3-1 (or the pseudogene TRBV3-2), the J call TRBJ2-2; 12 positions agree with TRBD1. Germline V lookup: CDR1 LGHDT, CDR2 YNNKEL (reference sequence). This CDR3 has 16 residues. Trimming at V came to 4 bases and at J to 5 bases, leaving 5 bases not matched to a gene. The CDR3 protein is CASSPRDRGQTGELFF. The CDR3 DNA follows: TGTGCCAGCAGCCCCCGGGACAGGGGGCAAACCGGGGAGCTGTTTTTT.

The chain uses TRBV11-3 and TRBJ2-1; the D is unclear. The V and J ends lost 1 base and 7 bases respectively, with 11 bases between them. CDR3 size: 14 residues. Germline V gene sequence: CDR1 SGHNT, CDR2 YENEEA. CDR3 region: CASSLGSRSNEQFF. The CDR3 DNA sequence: TGTGCCAGCAGCTTAGGAAGCAGGTCGAATGAGCAGTTCTTC.

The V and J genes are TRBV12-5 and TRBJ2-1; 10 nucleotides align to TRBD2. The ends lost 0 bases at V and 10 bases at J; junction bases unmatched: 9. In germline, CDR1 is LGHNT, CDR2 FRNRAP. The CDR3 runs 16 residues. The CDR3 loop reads CASGLVQAGGPKEQFF. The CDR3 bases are TGTGCTAGTGGTTTGGTACAAGCGGGGGGGCCTAAAGAGCAGTTCTTC.

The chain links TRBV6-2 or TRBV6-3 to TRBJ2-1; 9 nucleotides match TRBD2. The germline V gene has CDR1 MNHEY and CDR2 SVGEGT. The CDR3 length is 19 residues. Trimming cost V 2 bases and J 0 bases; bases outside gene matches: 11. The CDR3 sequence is CASSYTGGGGWSSYNEQFF. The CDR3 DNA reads TGTGCCAGCAGTTACACAGGCGGGGGGGGTTGGAGCTCCTACAATGAGCAGTTCTTC.

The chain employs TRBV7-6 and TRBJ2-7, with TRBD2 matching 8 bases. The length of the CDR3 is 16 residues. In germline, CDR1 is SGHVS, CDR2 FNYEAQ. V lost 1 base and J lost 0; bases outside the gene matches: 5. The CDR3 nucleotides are TGTGCCAGCAGCTTAGTTGCGGGGGGAAGCTCCTACGAGCAGTACTTC. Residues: CASSLVAGGSSYEQYF.

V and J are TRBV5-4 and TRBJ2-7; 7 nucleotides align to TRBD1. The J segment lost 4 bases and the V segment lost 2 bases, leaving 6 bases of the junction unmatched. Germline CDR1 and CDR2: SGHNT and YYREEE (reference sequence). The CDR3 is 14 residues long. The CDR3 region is CASSFRGQRYEQYF. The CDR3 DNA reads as TGTGCCAGCAGCTTCAGGGGACAGAGATACGAGCAGTACTTC.

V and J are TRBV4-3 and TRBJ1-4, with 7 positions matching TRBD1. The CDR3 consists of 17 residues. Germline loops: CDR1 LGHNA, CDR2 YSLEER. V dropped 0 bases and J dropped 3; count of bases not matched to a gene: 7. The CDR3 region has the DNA TGCGCCAGCAGCCAAGAGTTGGGGACAGTTGCTAATGAAAAACTGTTTTTT. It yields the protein CASSQELGTVANEKLFF.

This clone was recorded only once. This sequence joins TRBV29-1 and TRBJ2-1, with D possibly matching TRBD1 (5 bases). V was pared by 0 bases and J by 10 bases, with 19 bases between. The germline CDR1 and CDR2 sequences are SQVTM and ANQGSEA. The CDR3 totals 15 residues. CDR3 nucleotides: TGCAGCGTTGAAGATAGGGGATGGGGCAAGGAAGAGCAGTTCTTC. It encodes CSVEDRGWGKEEQFF.

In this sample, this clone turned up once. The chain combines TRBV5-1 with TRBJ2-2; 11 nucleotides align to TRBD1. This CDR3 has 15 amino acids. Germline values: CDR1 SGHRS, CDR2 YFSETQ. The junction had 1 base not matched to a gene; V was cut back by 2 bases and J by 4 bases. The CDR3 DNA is TGCGCCAGCAGCTTCGGACAGGGGGCCACCGGGGAGCTGTTTTTT. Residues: CASSFGQGATGELFF.

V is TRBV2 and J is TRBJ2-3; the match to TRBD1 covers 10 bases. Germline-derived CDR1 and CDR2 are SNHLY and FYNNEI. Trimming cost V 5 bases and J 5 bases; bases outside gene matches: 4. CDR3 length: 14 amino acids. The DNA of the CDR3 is TGTGCCAGCAGTTGGACAGGGGGACGAGATACGCAGTATTTT. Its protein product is CASSWTGGRDTQYF. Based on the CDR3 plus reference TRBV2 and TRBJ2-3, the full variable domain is EPEVTQTPSHQVTQMGQEVILRCVPISNHLYFYWYRQILGQKVEFLVSFYNNEISEKSEIFDDQFSVERPDGSNFTLKIRSTKLEDSAMYFCASSWTGGRDTQYFGPGTRLTVL.

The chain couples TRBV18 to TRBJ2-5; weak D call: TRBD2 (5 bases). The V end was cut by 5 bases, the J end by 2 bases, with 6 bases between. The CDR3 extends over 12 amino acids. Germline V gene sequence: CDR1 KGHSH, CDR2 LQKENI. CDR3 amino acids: CASSGEQETQYF. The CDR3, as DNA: TGTGCCAGCTCAGGGGAGCAAGAGACCCAGTACTTC.

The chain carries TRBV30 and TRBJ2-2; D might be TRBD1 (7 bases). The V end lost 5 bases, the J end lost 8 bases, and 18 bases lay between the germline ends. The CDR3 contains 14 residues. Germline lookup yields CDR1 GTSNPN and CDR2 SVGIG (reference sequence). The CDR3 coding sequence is TGTGCCTGGGCGGGACAGCCTACAGGAGGGGAGCTGTTTTTT. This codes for CAWAGQPTGGELFF.

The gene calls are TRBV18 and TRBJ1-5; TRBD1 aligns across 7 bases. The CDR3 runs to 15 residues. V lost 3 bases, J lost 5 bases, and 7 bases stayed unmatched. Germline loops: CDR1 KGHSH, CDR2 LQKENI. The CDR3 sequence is CASSPLTGTDQPQHF. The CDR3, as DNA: TGTGCCAGCTCACCCCTGACAGGGACCGATCAGCCCCAGCATTTT.

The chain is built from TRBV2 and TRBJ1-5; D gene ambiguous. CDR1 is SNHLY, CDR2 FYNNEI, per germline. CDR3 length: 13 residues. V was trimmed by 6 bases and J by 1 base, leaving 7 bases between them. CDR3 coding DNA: TGTGCCAGCAGGGGAGGAAGCAATCAGCCCCAGCATTTT. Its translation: CASRGGSNQPQHF.

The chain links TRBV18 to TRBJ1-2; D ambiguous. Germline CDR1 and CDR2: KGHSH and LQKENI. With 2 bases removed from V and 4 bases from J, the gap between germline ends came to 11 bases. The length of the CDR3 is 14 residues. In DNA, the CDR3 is TGTGCCAGCTCACCAGGCGTCGACTTCTATGGCTACACCTTC. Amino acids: CASSPGVDFYGYTF.

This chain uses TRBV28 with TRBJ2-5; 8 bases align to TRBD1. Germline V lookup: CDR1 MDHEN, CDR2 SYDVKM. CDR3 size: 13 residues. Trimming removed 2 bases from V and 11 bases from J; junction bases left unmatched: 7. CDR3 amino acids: CASSLTGGIRQYF. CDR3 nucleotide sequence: TGTGCCAGCAGTTTAACAGGGGGGATAAGGCAGTACTTC. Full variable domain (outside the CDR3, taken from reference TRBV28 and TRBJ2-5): DVKVTQSSRYLVKRTGEKVFLECVQDMDHENMFWYRQDPGLGLRLIYFSYDVKMKEKGDIPEGYSVSREKKERFSLILESASTNQTSMYLCASSLTGGIRQYFGPGTRLLVL.

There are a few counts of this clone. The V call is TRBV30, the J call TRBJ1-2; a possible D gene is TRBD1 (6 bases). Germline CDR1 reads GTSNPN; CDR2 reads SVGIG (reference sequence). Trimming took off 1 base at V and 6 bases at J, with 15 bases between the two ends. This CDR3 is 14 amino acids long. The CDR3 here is CAWSGLLGADGYTF. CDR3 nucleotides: TGTGCCTGGAGTGGTTTGTTGGGGGCGGATGGCTACACCTTC.

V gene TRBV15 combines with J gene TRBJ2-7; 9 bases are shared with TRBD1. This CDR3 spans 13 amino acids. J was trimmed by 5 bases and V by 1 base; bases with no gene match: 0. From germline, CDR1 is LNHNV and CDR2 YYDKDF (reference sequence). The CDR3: CATSRGDRDEQYF. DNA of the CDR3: TGTGCCACCAGCAGAGGGGACAGGGACGAGCAGTACTTC.

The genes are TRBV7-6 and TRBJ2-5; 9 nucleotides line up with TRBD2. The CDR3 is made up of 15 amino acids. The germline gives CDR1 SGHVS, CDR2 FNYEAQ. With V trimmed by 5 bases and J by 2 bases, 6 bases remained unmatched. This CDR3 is CASSQLRGGQETQYF. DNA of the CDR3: TGTGCCAGCAGCCAATTGCGGGGGGGACAAGAGACCCAGTACTTC.

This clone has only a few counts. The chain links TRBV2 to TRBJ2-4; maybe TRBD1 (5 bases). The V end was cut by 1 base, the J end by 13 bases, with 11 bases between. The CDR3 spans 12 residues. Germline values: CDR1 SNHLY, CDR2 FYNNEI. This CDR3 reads CASSEGWGLQYF. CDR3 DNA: TGTGCCAGCAGTGAAGGCTGGGGCCTACAGTACTTC. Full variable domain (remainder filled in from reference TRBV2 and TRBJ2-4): EPEVTQTPSHQVTQMGQEVILRCVPISNHLYFYWYRQILGQKVEFLVSFYNNEISEKSEIFDDQFSVERPDGSNFTLKIRSTKLEDSAMYFCASSEGWGLQYFGAGTRLSVL.

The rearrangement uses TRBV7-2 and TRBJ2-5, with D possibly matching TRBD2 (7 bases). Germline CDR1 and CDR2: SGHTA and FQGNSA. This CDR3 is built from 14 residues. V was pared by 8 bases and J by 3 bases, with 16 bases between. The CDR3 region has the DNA TGTGCCAGCGCTAAGGGGGGGGCTGAAGAGACCCAGTACTTC. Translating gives CASAKGGAEETQYF.

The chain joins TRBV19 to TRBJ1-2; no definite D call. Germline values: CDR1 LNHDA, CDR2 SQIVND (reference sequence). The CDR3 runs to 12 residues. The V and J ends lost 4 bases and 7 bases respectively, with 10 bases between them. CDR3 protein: CASSRGGLGYTF. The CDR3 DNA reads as TGTGCCAGTAGTAGGGGAGGTCTTGGCTACACCTTC.

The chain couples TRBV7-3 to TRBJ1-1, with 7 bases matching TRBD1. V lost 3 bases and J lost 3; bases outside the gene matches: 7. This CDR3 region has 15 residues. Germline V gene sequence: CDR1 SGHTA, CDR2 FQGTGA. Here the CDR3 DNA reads TGTGCCAGCAGCTTTTCAGGGGGACGGGACACTGAAGCTTTCTTT. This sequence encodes CASSFSGGRDTEAFF.

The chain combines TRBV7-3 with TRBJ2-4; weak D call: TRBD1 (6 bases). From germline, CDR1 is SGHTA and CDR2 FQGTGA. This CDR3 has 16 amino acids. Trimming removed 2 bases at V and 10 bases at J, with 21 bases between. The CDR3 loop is CASSLGGTPGFGIQYF. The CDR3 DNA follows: TGTGCCAGCAGCTTAGGTGGGACACCGGGTTTTGGGATTCAGTACTTC.